This TCR beta chain appears in the sequencing data of a study of regulatory T cells in long-lasting Graves disease. Regarding the study as a whole: Researchers examined only peripheral blood and not thyroid tissue. Persistent disease samples used TRBV28, TRBJ1-2 and TRBJ2-5 preferentially.

Construction of the TCR beta libraries employed iRepertoire HTBI primers in conjunction with Arm-PCR of CDR3 regions. TCRdb re-derived calls from the multiplex PCR reads in MiXCR, one entry per CDR3 protein. The sample has some 600,000 distinct CDR3 sequences; about 16% are singletons. The CDR3 has 19 amino acids. Germline assignment: CDR1 SQVTM and CDR2 ANQGSEA. The V gene lost 3 bases and the J gene lost 4 bases, with 27 bases spanning the gap. As to time point: newly diagnosed GD, antithyroid drugs for less than 3 months. Preparation of the TCR library used RNA extracted from PBMCs. This clonotype was seen at least ten times. What it binds is unknown. Separately, the same data were catalogued under a study of T cells in Graves' hyperthyroidism and ophthalmopathy. That work states: Primed by the HTBI set, a first-round RT-PCR was run on the TCR CDR3. Most thyroid clonotypes that were expanded above 0.001 also turned up in blood.

This TCR came from a young man with Graves disease. The source material was peripheral blood mononuclear cells (PBMCs), sampled at new diagnosis, from a patient treated with antithyroid drugs. The chain joins TRBV29-1 to TRBJ2-2; the D gene is possibly TRBD2 (6 bases). Here the CDR3 DNA reads TGCAGCGTTGACCTCAAGGGCGTGGGAGGAGGGCCCGGCACCGGGGAGCTGTTTTTT. Its protein is CSVDLKGVGGGPGTGELFF.